This T cell receptor beta chain was captured in a study of early T cells in non-severe SARS-CoV-2 infection. Using its own MiXCR run on the 5' RACE reads, TCRdb lists one record per CDR3 protein. The sample has roughly 80,000 distinct CDR3 sequences, around 10% seen once; the top ten hold about 12%. Whole-study results and caveats: Private and CD4 specificities were missed by VDJdb matching, skewed to anti-spike CD8.

The sample holds a few counts of this clonotype. The antigen remains unidentified. This CDR3 comprises 13 residues. Deletions cut 4 bases from V and 0 bases from J, with 5 bases between. Germline lookup yields CDR1 SGHVS and CDR2 FQNEAQ. The clonotype was recovered from an adult who was a healthcare worker with PCR-confirmed SARS-CoV-2 infection or an uninfected control (not recorded which). The material was whole blood, obtained at baseline. The chain couples TRBV7-8 to TRBJ2-3, with unresolved D. Here the CDR3 reads CASSSLSTDTQYF. CDR3 sequence (DNA): TGTGCCAGCAGCTCGTTGAGCACAGATACGCAGTATTTT.